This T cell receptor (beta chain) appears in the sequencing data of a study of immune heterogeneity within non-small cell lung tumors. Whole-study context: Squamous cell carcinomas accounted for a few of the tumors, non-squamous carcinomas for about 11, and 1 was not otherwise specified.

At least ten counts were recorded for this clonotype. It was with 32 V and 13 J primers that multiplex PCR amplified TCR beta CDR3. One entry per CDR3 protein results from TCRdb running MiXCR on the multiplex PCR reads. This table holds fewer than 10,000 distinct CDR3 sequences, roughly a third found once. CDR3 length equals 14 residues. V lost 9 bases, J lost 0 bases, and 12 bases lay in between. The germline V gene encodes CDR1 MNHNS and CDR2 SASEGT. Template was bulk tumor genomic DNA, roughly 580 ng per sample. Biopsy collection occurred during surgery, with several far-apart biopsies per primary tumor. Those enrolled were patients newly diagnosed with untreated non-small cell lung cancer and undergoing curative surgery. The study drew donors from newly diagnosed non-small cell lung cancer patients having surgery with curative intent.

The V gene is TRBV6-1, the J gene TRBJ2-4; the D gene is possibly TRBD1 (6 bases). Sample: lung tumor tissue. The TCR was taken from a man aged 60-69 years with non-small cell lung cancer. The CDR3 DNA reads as TGTGCCAGACTCAGGGGTTTAGCCAAAAACATTCAGTACTTC. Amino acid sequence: CARLRGLAKNIQYF.